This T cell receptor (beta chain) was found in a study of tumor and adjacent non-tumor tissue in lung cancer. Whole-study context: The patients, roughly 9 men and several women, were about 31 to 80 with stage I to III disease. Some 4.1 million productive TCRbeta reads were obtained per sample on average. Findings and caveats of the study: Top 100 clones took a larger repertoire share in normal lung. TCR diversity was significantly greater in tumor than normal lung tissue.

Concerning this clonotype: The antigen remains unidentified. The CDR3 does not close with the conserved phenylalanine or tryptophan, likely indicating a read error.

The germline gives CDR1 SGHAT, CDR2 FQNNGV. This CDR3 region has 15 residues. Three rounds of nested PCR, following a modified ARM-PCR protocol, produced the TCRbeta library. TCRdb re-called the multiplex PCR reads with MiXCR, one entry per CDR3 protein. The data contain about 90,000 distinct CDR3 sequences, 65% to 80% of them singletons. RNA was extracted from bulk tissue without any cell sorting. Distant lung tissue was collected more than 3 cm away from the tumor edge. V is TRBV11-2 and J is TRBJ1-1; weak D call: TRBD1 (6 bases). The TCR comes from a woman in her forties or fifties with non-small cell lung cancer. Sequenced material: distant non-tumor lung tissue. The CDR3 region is CTSSFAGRGLREAFS. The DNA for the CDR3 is TGTACCAGCAGCTTCGCTGGCAGGGGACTACGAGAAGCTTTCTCT.